These T cell receptor beta chains were read from a single sample in a study of blood T cells in healthy people across ages. TCRdb recomputed calls from the 5' RACE reads with MiXCR, one row per CDR3 protein. The data contain fewer than 800,000 distinct CDR3 sequences, more than 40% of them singletons. The specimen sequenced was blood. The source is an older woman in good health. Both conserved end residues are part of each CDR3. Each record gives: V gene, J gene, CDR3 length, D gene, clone size, CDR3 protein, CDR3 DNA. A D gene is named only where the DNA matches it firmly. For some rows the clone size is stated as once, few or many, or as a class when expanded; others skip it.

>TRBV20-1|TRBJ2-3|11|-|-
CSAREIDTQYF
TGCAGTGCTAGAGAAATAGATACGCAGTATTTT
>TRBV29-1|TRBJ2-3|15|TRBD2|many
CSVSTSGSRTDTQYF
TGCAGCGTGTCGACTAGCGGGAGTAGGACAGATACGCAGTATTTT
>TRBV7-9|TRBJ2-7|16|-|-
CANSLLGGVRDYEQYF
TGTGCCAACAGCTTATTGGGGGGAGTTAGGGACTACGAGCAGTACTTC
>TRBV20-1|TRBJ2-7|14|-|-
CSARDFRSPSEQYF
TGCAGTGCTAGAGATTTCAGGTCCCCCTCCGAGCAGTACTTC
>TRBV20-1|TRBJ2-7|11|TRBD2|-
CSAGLVSEQYF
TGCAGTGCCGGACTAGTTTCCGAGCAGTACTTC
>TRBV28|TRBJ2-2|14|-|many
CASSFGEYTGELFF
TGTGCCAGCAGTTTTGGGGAGTACACCGGGGAGCTGTTTTTT
>TRBV7-2|TRBJ2-5|13|-|-
CASSGPLKGTQYF
TGTGCCAGCAGCGGCCCCCTAAAAGGGACCCAGTACTTC
>TRBV7-9|TRBJ2-7|12|-|-
CASSFSVYEQYF
TGTGCCAGCAGCTTCTCAGTCTACGAGCAGTACTTC
>TRBV20-1|TRBJ1-2|14|-|-
CSARGGGLINGYTF
TGCAGTGCTAGAGGTGGAGGGTTAATCAATGGCTACACCTTC
>TRBV5-1|TRBJ2-2|14|-|few
CASSLVPGTGELFF
TGCGCCAGCAGCTTGGTCCCCGGAACCGGGGAGCTGTTTTTT
>TRBV6-2/TRBV6-3|TRBJ2-7|18|-|few
CASTPALRRGGRTYEQYF
TGTGCCAGCACACCGGCCCTCCGGAGAGGGGGTCGAACCTACGAGCAGTACTTC
>TRBV10-2|TRBJ2-3|15|-|-
CASSGHGPSTDTQYF
TGCGCCAGCAGTGGGCACGGACCTAGCACAGATACGCAGTATTTT
>TRBV20-1|TRBJ2-3|16|TRBD2|-
CSASGTSGRNADTQYF
TGCAGTGCTAGTGGGACTAGCGGGAGGAACGCAGATACGCAGTATTTT
>TRBV7-2|TRBJ2-3|13|TRBD1|-
CASSFRDRGTQYF
TGTGCCAGCAGCTTCCGGGACAGGGGTACGCAGTATTTT
>TRBV28|TRBJ2-5|16|-|-
CASSLRDGSYQETQYF
TGTGCCAGCAGTTTAAGGGACGGCTCATACCAAGAGACCCAGTACTTC
>TRBV3-1|TRBJ1-2|14|-|once
CASSQGPTDYGYTF
TGTGCCAGCAGCCAAGGGCCCACGGACTATGGCTACACCTTC
>TRBV6-5|TRBJ2-2|16|TRBD1|-
CASSTGSGTGYGELFF
TGTGCCAGCAGTACGGGATCCGGGACAGGGTACGGGGAGCTGTTTTTT
>TRBV28|TRBJ2-1|12|-|-
CASSPPIPEQFF
TGTGCCAGCAGTCCTCCGATACCTGAGCAGTTCTTC
>TRBV27|TRBJ2-7|16|-|once
CASSSGVVASRNEQYF
TGTGCCAGCAGTTCAGGGGTGGTAGCTAGCCGCAATGAGCAGTACTTC
>TRBV5-1|TRBJ2-2|15|-|once
CASSSTWANTGELFF
TGCGCCAGCAGCTCCACCTGGGCGAACACCGGGGAGCTGTTTTTT
>TRBV7-9|TRBJ2-7|15|-|-
CASSSRDSSSYEQYF
TGTGCCAGCAGCTCCCGGGACTCCTCCTCCTACGAGCAGTACTTC
>TRBV7-9|TRBJ2-7|14|TRBD1|few
CASSFDRAQDEQYF
TGTGCCAGCAGCTTTGACAGGGCTCAGGACGAGCAGTACTTC
>TRBV20-1|TRBJ2-3|14|TRBD1|-
CSAKGQKSTDTQYF
TGCAGTGCGAAGGGACAGAAGTCCACAGATACGCAGTATTTT
>TRBV14|TRBJ2-1|18|TRBD2|-
CASSLGSISGSWYNEQFF
TGTGCCAGCAGCCTCGGATCCATTAGCGGGAGTTGGTACAATGAGCAGTTCTTC
>TRBV29-1|TRBJ2-5|12|-|few
CSVEEGQETQYF
TGCAGCGTTGAGGAGGGGCAAGAGACCCAGTACTTC
>TRBV7-9|TRBJ2-1|17|TRBD2|-
CASSLVGREGLYNEQFF
TGTGCCAGCAGCTTAGTTGGGCGGGAGGGCTTATACAATGAGCAGTTCTTC
>TRBV20-1|TRBJ2-7|12|-|many
CSVKQGDYEQYF
TGCAGTGTAAAACAGGGCGATTACGAGCAGTACTTC
>TRBV20-1|TRBJ2-5|12|-|-
CSANRAQETQYF
TGCAGTGCCAACCGGGCGCAAGAGACCCAGTACTTC
>TRBV4-1|TRBJ2-3|17|TRBD2|few
CASSQVGLAVDTDTQYF
TGCGCCAGCAGCCAAGTGGGACTAGCGGTAGACACAGATACGCAGTATTTT
>TRBV9|TRBJ2-3|16|TRBD2|-
CASSVTGTSNTDTQYF
TGTGCCAGCAGCGTCACCGGGACTAGCAACACAGATACGCAGTATTTT